One sample yielded the 26 T cell receptor beta chains listed below, sequenced in a study of Ad26.COV2.S vaccination and SARS-CoV-2 variants. TCRdb keeps only in-frame clones here, not all; method: immunoSEQ multiplex PCR. The sample includes about 350,000 clones, approximately 90% of them seen just once. This specimen was peripheral blood, taken after recovery from COVID-19. These receptors originate from a human donor who had recovered from COVID-19.

The V gene is TRBV12-5, the J gene TRBJ1-5, with D possibly matching TRBD1 (6 bases). The CDR3 is 13 residues long. The germline CDR1 and CDR2 sequences are LGHNT and FRNRAP. For the CDR3, the DNA is TGTGCATCCTGCGGAGGGGGACTTCAGCCCCAGCATTTT. Translation gives CASCGGGLQPQHF.

The chain carries TRBV7-2 and TRBJ2-7, with D maybe TRBD2 (7 bases). From germline, CDR1 is SGHTA and CDR2 FQGNSA. The V end was cut by 5 bases, the J end by 4 bases, with 12 bases between. CDR3 length: 13 residues. CDR3 amino acids: CASSERGGYEQYF. CDR3 DNA: TGTGCCAGCAGCGAGAGGGGGGGGTACGAGCAGTACTTC.

The chain is built from TRBV10-2 and TRBJ1-2; a weak D match, TRBD1 (5 bases). This CDR3 has 14 residues. CDR1 WSHSY and CDR2 SAAADI come from the germline V gene. V was shortened by 3 bases and J by 4 bases, with 12 bases between the two germline ends. CDR3 sequence reads: CASSDLTGGYGYTF. The CDR3 coding sequence is TGCGCCAGCAGTGACCTGACCGGGGGCTATGGCTACACCTTC.

This clone was seen a single time. Distinct nucleotide sequences in the sample also encode this CDR3. J is TRBJ1-1 and V is TRBV7-9, with D unclear. This CDR3 is 13 amino acids long. Germline values: CDR1 SEHNR, CDR2 FQNEAQ (reference sequence). The V and J ends lost 0 bases and 3 bases respectively, with 5 bases between them. The CDR3 sequence: CASSLAGDTEAFF. CDR3 DNA sequence: TGTGCCAGCAGCTTAGCCGGGGACACTGAAGCTTTCTTT.

The V call is TRBV6-5, the J call TRBJ2-1; 8 positions match TRBD2. The V and J ends lost 6 bases and 4 bases, in that order; junction bases with no gene match: 8. The CDR3 is 15 amino acids. Germline values: CDR1 MNHEY, CDR2 SVGAGI. Here the CDR3 DNA reads TGTGCCAGCAGGGTAGCGGGGAAGGGATACAATGAGCAGTTCTTC. Translation: CASRVAGKGYNEQFF.

The chain is built from TRBV5-4 and TRBJ1-2, with D uncertain. The CDR3 length is 14 residues. V dropped 0 bases and J dropped 3 bases, with 9 bases sitting between them. Germline loops: CDR1 SGHNT, CDR2 YYREEE (reference sequence). CDR3 nucleotides: TGTGCCAGCAGCTTGGGGGTCTCGGACTATGGCTACACCTTC. Translated, it gives CASSLGVSDYGYTF.

The chain employs TRBV10-3 and TRBJ2-3; TRBD2 is a possible D gene (7 bases). The CDR3 has 15 amino acids. V was shortened by 4 bases and J by 1 base, with 12 bases between the two germline ends. CDR1 is ENHRY and CDR2 is SYGVKD in the germline V gene. CDR3 DNA sequence: TGTGCCATCAGTGGGGAGGGGGGTCGCACAGATACGCAGTATTTT. Amino acids: CAISGEGGRTDTQYF.

This rearrangement joins TRBV6-2 or TRBV6-3 to TRBJ1-6; weak D call: TRBD1 (5 bases). This CDR3 is built from 16 residues. Trimming took 6 bases from V and 0 from J, leaving 12 bases between them. The germline V gene encodes CDR1 MNHEY and CDR2 SVGEGT. CDR3 amino acids: CASRPRQHSYNSPLHF. Here the CDR3 DNA reads TGTGCCAGCAGACCTCGACAGCACTCCTATAATTCACCCCTCCACTTT.

CDR3 DNA sequence: TGTGCCAGCAGCTTAACGATGCGATGGGGAGATACGCAGTATTTT. Amino acid sequence: CASSLTMRWGDTQYF. The V and J genes are TRBV7-3 and TRBJ2-3; no clear D. From germline, CDR1 is SGHTA and CDR2 FQGTGA. CDR3 length: 15 amino acids. The V end lost 0 bases, the J end lost 5 bases, and 12 bases lay between the germline ends.

The V and J genes are TRBV19 and TRBJ2-3; TRBD2 agrees at 7 bases. The CDR3 extends over 14 amino acids. The ends lost 1 base at V and 6 bases at J; junction bases unmatched: 4. CDR1 and CDR2 from the germline V gene are LNHDA and SQIVND (reference sequence). This CDR3 reads CASSIAGGWDTQYF. The CDR3 nucleotides are TGTGCCAGTAGTATAGCGGGGGGTTGGGATACGCAGTATTTT.

The chain recombines TRBV5-1 with TRBJ1-1; D possibly corresponds to TRBD1 (5 bases). V was pared by 0 bases and J by 5 bases, with 11 bases between. The CDR3 sequence is 14 residues long. CDR1 and CDR2 from the germline V gene are SGHRS and YFSETQ. In nucleotides, the CDR3 is TGCGCCAGCAGCTTGGTTGGGGGTCGGACTGAAGCTTTCTTT. Amino acid sequence: CASSLVGGRTEAFF.

This chain connects TRBV10-3 to TRBJ2-1; possible D gene TRBD2, 5 bases. Trimming took 1 base from V and 10 from J, leaving 17 bases between them. Germline V lookup: CDR1 ENHRY, CDR2 SYGVKD. The length of the CDR3 is 15 residues. As DNA, the CDR3 is TGTGCCATCAGTGAGTGGGAGCATTCCCTGAGAGAGCAGTTCTTC. Amino acids: CAISEWEHSLREQFF.

This sequence joins TRBV2 and TRBJ2-7; perhaps TRBD1 as D (5 bases). V gave up 8 bases and J gave up 2 bases, with 13 bases separating them. CDR3 length: 13 amino acids. Germline CDR1 SNHLY, CDR2 FYNNEI. CDR3 sequence: CASLRGRAYEQYF. CDR3 DNA sequence: TGTGCCAGCCTACGTGGCAGGGCCTACGAGCAGTACTTC.

The V and J genes are TRBV28 and TRBJ2-7; no clear D gene. CDR3 size: 12 residues. Germline-derived CDR1 and CDR2 are MDHEN and SYDVKM. V lost 6 bases, J lost 7 bases, and 13 bases lay in between. CDR3 sequence: CASSPDNREQYF. The CDR3 DNA sequence: TGTGCCAGCAGCCCCGACAATCGGGAGCAGTACTTC.

This sequence joins TRBV10-2 and TRBJ2-1, with 7 nucleotides matching TRBD1. Trimming cost V 4 bases and J 1 base; bases outside gene matches: 19. Germline CDR1 WSHSY, CDR2 SAAADI. The CDR3 has 20 amino acids. This CDR3 reads CASSAPLIGGPLGSYNEQFF. CDR3 coding DNA: TGCGCCAGCAGTGCCCCATTAATAGGGGGCCCTTTAGGGTCCTACAATGAGCAGTTCTTC.

The rearrangement joins TRBV9 to TRBJ2-7; perhaps D is TRBD1 or TRBD2 (6 bases each). V was shortened by 7 bases and J by 6 bases, with 17 bases between the two germline ends. The CDR3 extends over 13 amino acids. Germline V gene data show CDR1 as SGDLS and CDR2 as YYNGEE. CDR3 protein: CASLPKGGFEQYF. Here the CDR3 DNA reads TGTGCCAGCCTCCCTAAGGGGGGATTCGAGCAGTACTTC. Full variable domain (missing parts from reference TRBV9 and TRBJ2-7): DSGVTQTPKHLITATGQRVTLRCSPRSGDLSVYWYQQSLDQGLQFLIQYYNGEERAKGNILERFSAQQFPDLHSELNLSSLELGDSALYFCASLPKGGFEQYFGPGTRLTVT.

V is TRBV7-2 and J is TRBJ2-7, with D perhaps matching TRBD2 (5 bases). The CDR3 is 14 residues long. V lost 7 bases, J lost 2 bases, and 15 bases lay in between. From germline, CDR1 is SGHTA and CDR2 FQGNSA. CDR3 nucleotide sequence: TGTGCCAGCAACCCTGTGACGGGGACCTACGAGCAGTACTTC. Its protein product is CASNPVTGTYEQYF.

The chain recombines TRBV7-9 with TRBJ2-2, with TRBD2 matching 13 bases. J lost 4 bases, V lost 0 bases, and 8 bases had no gene match. This CDR3 comprises 19 residues. The germline V gene has CDR1 SEHNR and CDR2 FQNEAQ (reference sequence). The CDR3 loop is CASSLATGLAGTSTGELFF. The CDR3 bases are TGTGCCAGCAGCTTAGCAACGGGACTAGCGGGGACAAGCACCGGGGAGCTGTTTTTT.

The chain carries TRBV5-4 and TRBJ2-7; the D is unclear. Germline V lookup: CDR1 SGHNT, CDR2 YYREEE (reference sequence). Deletions cut 4 bases from V and 3 bases from J, with 17 bases between. CDR3 length: 15 residues. CDR3 nucleotide sequence: TGTGCCAGCAGCCCACGACACCAAGGGAACTACGAGCAGTACTTC. This sequence encodes CASSPRHQGNYEQYF.

The rearrangement links TRBV2 to TRBJ2-7; D ambiguous. With 7 bases removed from V and 1 base from J, the gap between germline ends came to 14 bases. This CDR3 comprises 14 residues. Per germline, CDR1 SNHLY and CDR2 FYNNEI. CDR3: CASTLWTESYEQYF. As DNA, the CDR3 is TGTGCCAGCACCCTATGGACGGAATCCTACGAGCAGTACTTC.

V usage is TRBV10-3 and J usage is TRBJ2-5; 8 bases map to TRBD1. Germline V gives CDR1 ENHRY, CDR2 SYGVKD. This CDR3 is 12 amino acids long. The ends lost 7 bases at V and 4 bases at J; junction bases unmatched: 2. The CDR3 coding sequence is TGTGCCATCAACACAGGGGGAGAGACCCAGTACTTC. Its translation: CAINTGGETQYF.

The V and J genes are TRBV5-1 and TRBJ2-7; unclear D gene. The CDR3 has 13 residues. CDR1 SGHRS and CDR2 YFSETQ come from the germline V gene. Trimming removed 0 bases from V and 6 bases from J, with 10 bases in between. The DNA of the CDR3 is TGCGCCAGCAGCTTGGTCTCGCCAGTCGAGCAGTACTTC. It yields the protein CASSLVSPVEQYF.

The chain combines TRBV18 with TRBJ2-7; 9 nucleotides align to TRBD1. The V gene's germline CDR1 is KGHSH and CDR2 LQKENI. V dropped 4 bases and J dropped 3; count of bases not matched to a gene: 16. The CDR3 is 18 residues long. CDR3 DNA: TGTGCCAGCTCACTGTCCCTCCCCGTCCGGGACAGGGTCTACGAGCAGTACTTC. This codes for CASSLSLPVRDRVYEQYF.

With regard to this clone: Other DNA variants within this sample encode the same CDR3. The DNA for the CDR3 is TGTGCCAGCAGTTACGGCACTGAAGCTTTCTTT. Its translation: CASSYGTEAFF. The chain recombines TRBV6-5 with TRBJ1-1; no reliable D call. The CDR3 runs to 11 residues. The V gene's germline CDR1 is MNHEY and CDR2 SVGAGI. Trimming took 2 bases from V and 4 from J, leaving 2 bases between them.

For this clone: The same CDR3 also results from other DNA sequences found in this sample. The J gene is TRBJ1-1, the V gene TRBV4-3, with D perhaps matching TRBD1 (6 bases). The germline V gene encodes CDR1 LGHNA and CDR2 YSLEER. The ends were cut back, 1 base at V and 2 bases at J, with 20 bases in the middle. The CDR3 consists of 18 residues. CDR3 sequence reads: CASSQAIETGATNTEAFF. The CDR3 DNA is TGCGCCAGCAGCCAAGCCATTGAAACGGGGGCAACAAACACTGAAGCTTTCTTT.

The chain's CDR3 is CASSIVGTGFEKLFF. CDR3 DNA sequence: TGTGCCAGTAGTATAGTCGGGACAGGGTTTGAAAAACTGTTTTTT. The chain combines TRBV19 with TRBJ1-4; TRBD1 matches 9 bases. The germline gives CDR1 LNHDA, CDR2 SQIVND (reference sequence). There are 15 residues in the CDR3. The ends lost 1 base at V and 7 bases at J; junction bases unmatched: 4.